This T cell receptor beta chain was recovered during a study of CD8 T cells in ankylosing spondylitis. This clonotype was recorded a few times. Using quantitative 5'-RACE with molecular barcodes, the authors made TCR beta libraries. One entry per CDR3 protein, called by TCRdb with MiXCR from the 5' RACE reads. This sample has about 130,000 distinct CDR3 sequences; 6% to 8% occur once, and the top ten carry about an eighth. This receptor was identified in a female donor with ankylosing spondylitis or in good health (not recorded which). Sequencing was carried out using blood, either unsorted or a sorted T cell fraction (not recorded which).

CDR3 nucleotide sequence: TGTGCCAGCAGCTTAAATCCGGGGGCAATGAGAACGACCAAAAACATTCAGTACTTC. Its protein product is CASSLNPGAMRTTKNIQYF. The V call is TRBV11-2, the J call TRBJ2-4; D tentatively reads TRBD1 or TRBD2 (6 bases each). V dropped 2 bases and J dropped 2 bases, with 22 bases sitting between them. Germline V lookup: CDR1 SGHAT, CDR2 FQNNGV. The length of the CDR3 is 19 residues.